This T cell receptor beta chain comes out of a study of blood T cell repertoires in COVID-19. Study information: Sources were T cells, B-cell-depleted T cells, or PBMCs; the material itself was cDNA or gDNA.

Germline assignment: CDR1 SGHDT and CDR2 YYEEEE. The CDR3 has 12 amino acids. Between the trimmed V and J ends, which lost 5 bases and 9 bases, there was a span of 14 bases. Original methodology: Amplification of reference gene primers was used by the study to estimate nucleated cell counts. Clones were sequenced by immunoSEQ multiplex PCR, and TCRdb holds only the in-frame ones, with some missing. V, J and clone size are those of that table, while D and trimming were read from the DNA. Counted here are about 220,000 clones, 82% occurring once; the ten biggest clones make up about 3.8%. This TCR derives from a woman at least 80 years old with acute or convalescent COVID-19. The material sequenced was peripheral blood. V usage is TRBV5-6 and J usage is TRBJ1-2, with a weak D call TRBD1 (5 bases). The CDR3 sequence is CASSRGGESYTF. CDR3 sequence (DNA): TGTGCCAGCAGTCGCGGGGGAGAGAGCTACACCTTC.